The 22 T cell receptor beta chains below all came from one sample that was sequenced in a study of PD-L1 blockade in urothelial cancer. Generated by immunoSEQ multiplex PCR, the TCRdb table keeps only in-frame clones and is missing some. The sample lists some 2,000 clones, around 37% seen once, with 9.5% to 11% in the top ten. The sample in question was tumor tissue, obtained before atezolizumab (anti-PD-L1) treatment. These receptors were taken from a man aged 45-60 years with urothelial cancer.

This chain connects TRBV18 to TRBJ2-7, with TRBD1 matching over 7 bases. The V segment lost 6 bases and the J segment 3 bases; nucleotides outside the gene matches: 11. This CDR3 comprises 15 residues. Germline-derived CDR1 and CDR2 are KGHSH and LQKENI. The CDR3 loop is CASSLGQATIYEQYF. DNA of the CDR3: TGTGCCAGCTCCCTAGGACAGGCTACAATCTACGAGCAGTACTTC.

This rearrangement joins TRBV18 to TRBJ2-2; D is undetermined. This CDR3 region has 14 residues. V was shortened by 0 bases and J by 3 bases, with 5 bases between the two germline ends. Germline CDR1 KGHSH, CDR2 LQKENI. In DNA form, the CDR3 reads TGTGCCAGCTCACCACCGACCCACACCGGGGAGCTGTTTTTT. Translated: CASSPPTHTGELFF.

This chain uses TRBV28 with TRBJ2-1; the D gene is possibly TRBD2 (6 bases). In germline, CDR1 is MDHEN, CDR2 SYDVKM. V dropped 2 bases and J dropped 7 bases, with 15 bases sitting between them. The CDR3 contains 15 residues. As DNA, the CDR3 is TGTGCCAGCAGTTTAGGGGCGGGACGTCCTAATGAGCAGTTCTTC. Protein: CASSLGAGRPNEQFF.

The chain joins TRBV6-8 to TRBJ2-2; D gene uncertain. V was trimmed by 0 bases and J by 4 bases, leaving 9 bases between them. Germline CDR1 MNHGY, CDR2 SAAAGT. The CDR3 extends over 15 amino acids. The CDR3 loop is CASSYSGRSTGELFF. The CDR3 DNA sequence: TGTGCCAGCAGTTACTCAGGACGGAGCACCGGGGAGCTGTTTTTT.

V and J are TRBV6-7 and TRBJ1-3, with D unclear. TRBV6-7 is an ORF, with its function uncertain. V was clipped by 6 bases and J by 0 bases, with 12 bases between them. There are 15 residues in the CDR3. The CDR3 is CASSRDGSSGNTIYF. Here the CDR3 DNA reads TGTGCCAGCAGCCGTGACGGGAGCTCTGGAAACACCATATATTTT.

This clone has a handful of counts. J is TRBJ1-1 and V is TRBV11-3, with D perhaps TRBD1 (6 bases). There are 15 residues in the CDR3. Germline assignment: CDR1 SGHNT and CDR2 YENEEA. V shed 5 bases and J shed 1 base, with 14 bases lying between them. CDR3 DNA sequence: TGTGCCAGCAGCCGTGGGGGGCAGGGGAACACTGAAGCTTTCTTT. It yields the protein CASSRGGQGNTEAFF.

The V gene is TRBV28, the J gene TRBJ2-7; unclear D gene. The length of the CDR3 is 12 residues. The V end lost 6 bases, the J end lost 6 bases, and 12 bases lay between the germline ends. From germline, CDR1 is MDHEN and CDR2 SYDVKM. The CDR3 DNA reads TGTGCCAGCAGCGAAAATCCGGGCGAGCAGTACTTC. Translated: CASSENPGEQYF.

This clone is classed as medium-sized (0.01 to 0.1%). The rearrangement joins TRBV6-8 to TRBJ1-1; 8 bases fit TRBD1. Germline CDR1 MNHGY, CDR2 SAAAGT. The CDR3 extends over 13 amino acids. The V and J ends lost 10 bases and 0 bases, in that order; junction bases with no gene match: 4. Here the CDR3 reads CAIGQGLNTEAFF. In DNA, the CDR3 is TGTGCCATCGGACAGGGTTTGAACACTGAAGCTTTCTTT.

The chain couples TRBV19 to TRBJ1-1; 8 bases line up with TRBD1. In germline, CDR1 is LNHDA, CDR2 SQIVND (reference sequence). The CDR3 length is 16 residues. The V gene end was trimmed by 7 bases and the J gene end by 4 bases; junction bases not matched to a gene: 14. CDR3 in DNA: TGTGCCAGTACCGGGACAGGCCTCCCGCGGAGCACTGAAGCTTTCTTT. Its translation is CASTGTGLPRSTEAFF.

The chain links TRBV14 to TRBJ2-3, with TRBD1 matching 7 bases. Germline CDR1 reads SGHDN; CDR2 reads FVKESK. J lost 6 bases, V lost 8 bases, and 2 bases had no gene match. The CDR3 runs 11 residues. This CDR3 reads CASPQGDTQYF. The CDR3 region has the DNA TGTGCCAGCCCACAGGGGGATACGCAGTATTTT.

This clone was observed a few times. This chain joins TRBV11-3 and TRBJ1-6, with 8 positions matching TRBD1. The CDR3 has 15 residues. Germline V CDR1 and CDR2: SGHNT, YENEEA. V dropped 5 bases and J dropped 6; count of bases not matched to a gene: 6. CDR3 bases: TGTGCCAGCAGCCTAGGACAGGGAGGTAATTCACCCCTCCACTTT. Translation gives CASSLGQGGNSPLHF.

This rearrangement joins TRBV28 to TRBJ2-5, with D unresolved. The CDR3 has 12 residues. The germline V gene has CDR1 MDHEN and CDR2 SYDVKM. Trimming shortened V by 3 bases and J by 2 bases, and 4 bases separated the two germline ends. CDR3 amino acids: CASSFLQETQYF. CDR3 in DNA: TGTGCCAGCAGTTTCCTACAAGAGACCCAGTACTTC.

The chain employs TRBV19 and TRBJ1-2; the D gene is possibly TRBD1 (5 bases). Between the trimmed V and J ends, which lost 2 bases and 5 bases, there was a span of 12 bases. The CDR3 is 14 amino acids. Germline CDR1 is LNHDA and CDR2 is SQIVND (reference sequence). Written as DNA, the CDR3 is TGTGCCAGTAGTATACCTAGGACACAGTATGGCTACACCTTC. Amino acids: CASSIPRTQYGYTF.

The chain joins TRBV19 to TRBJ1-1; TRBD1 aligns across 8 bases. CDR3 length: 15 residues. Germline-derived CDR1 and CDR2 are LNHDA and SQIVND (reference sequence). J was trimmed by 4 bases and V by 4 bases; bases with no gene match: 8. The CDR3 sequence: CASSTPGGDITEAFF. The CDR3 bases are TGTGCCAGTAGTACCCCAGGGGGCGATATCACTGAAGCTTTCTTT.

This clone qualifies as large. This chain links TRBV11-3 with TRBJ1-1; D not certain. CDR1 SGHNT and CDR2 YENEEA come from the germline V gene. The CDR3 sequence is 15 residues long. Trimming pared 5 bases from V and 5 bases from J, leaving 18 bases between. CDR3 in DNA: TGTGCCAGCAGCGGGAATCGGGGATGGTGGACTGAAGCTTTCTTT. Amino acids: CASSGNRGWWTEAFF. Full variable domain (missing parts from reference TRBV11-3 and TRBJ1-1): EAGVVQSPRYKIIEKKQPVAFWCNPISGHNTLYWYLQNLGQGPELLIRYENEEAVDDSQLPKDRFSAERLKGVDSTLKIQPAELGDSAVYLCASSGNRGWWTEAFFGQGTRLTVV.

The V call is TRBV30, the J call TRBJ1-4; 10 bases are a match to TRBD1. CDR3 length equals 15 residues. After removal of 1 base from V and 8 bases from J, the junction contained 7 bases not matched to a gene. CDR1 and CDR2 (germline): GTSNPN, SVGIG (reference sequence). The CDR3, as DNA: TGTGCCTGGAGTGAACGGGGACAGGGGAGGGAAAAACTGTTTTTT. Its protein product is CAWSERGQGREKLFF.

In this sample, this clone turned up a few times. The V and J genes are TRBV6-8 and TRBJ1-4, with D tentatively TRBD1 (6 bases). The CDR3 length is 16 residues. Deletions cut 0 bases from V and 1 base from J, with 9 bases between. CDR1 and CDR2 (germline): MNHGY, SAAAGT. This CDR3 is CASSYSNRVTNEKLFF. CDR3 DNA sequence: TGTGCCAGCAGTTACTCCAACAGGGTAACTAATGAAAAACTGTTTTTT.

This clone occurred a few times. This rearrangement joins TRBV6-8 to TRBJ2-7, with D unclear. The CDR3 consists of 13 residues. Between the trimmed V and J ends, which lost 0 bases and 2 bases, there was a span of 5 bases. Germline V gives CDR1 MNHGY, CDR2 SAAAGT. As DNA, the CDR3 is TGTGCCAGCAGTTACTCTACCACCTACGAGCAGTACTTC. Its protein is CASSYSTTYEQYF.

The sample holds a few counts of this clone. V is TRBV11-3 and J is TRBJ1-1; possible D gene TRBD1, 6 bases. From germline, CDR1 is SGHNT and CDR2 YENEEA. CDR3 length: 14 amino acids. V lost 3 bases and J lost 4, with 12 bases in between. The CDR3 spells CASSFGGHGTEAFF. CDR3 nucleotides: TGTGCCAGCAGCTTCGGGGGGCACGGCACTGAAGCTTTCTTT. The entire variable domain, with the rest obtained from reference TRBV11-3 and TRBJ1-1, is as follows: EAGVVQSPRYKIIEKKQPVAFWCNPISGHNTLYWYLQNLGQGPELLIRYENEEAVDDSQLPKDRFSAERLKGVDSTLKIQPAELGDSAVYLCASSFGGHGTEAFFGQGTRLTVV.

Sample share makes this clone medium-sized. The rearrangement uses TRBV6-8 and TRBJ2-3; TRBD2 aligns across 16 bases. With V trimmed by 10 bases and J by 3 bases, 13 bases remained unmatched. The CDR3 runs to 18 residues. CDR1 and CDR2 (germline): MNHGY, SAAAGT. Here the CDR3 reads CAISERGLAGGPTDTQYF. DNA of the CDR3: TGTGCCATCAGCGAGAGGGGACTAGCGGGAGGGCCGACAGATACGCAGTATTTT.

This clone is large within its sample. The CDR3 here is CASSSYRARLGGYTF. CDR3 DNA: TGTGCCAGCAGTTCTTACAGGGCCCGGTTGGGTGGCTACACCTTC. This rearrangement joins TRBV28 to TRBJ1-2, with D possibly matching TRBD1 (6 bases). The CDR3 has 15 residues. V lost 4 bases to trimming and J lost 7 bases, with 19 bases between them. In germline, CDR1 is MDHEN, CDR2 SYDVKM.

The CDR3: CASSQERIPPYNEQFF. The CDR3 DNA reads TGCGCCAGCAGCCAGGAGCGGATCCCCCCTTACAATGAGCAGTTCTTC. The V gene is TRBV1, the J gene TRBJ2-1; no DNA check was done on the table's D call, TRBD2. TRBV1 is a pseudogene. The CDR3 covers 16 residues.